In its sample, the clone carrying this T cell receptor beta chain was seen a few times. Trimming left V 7 bases short and J 2 bases short, with 15 bases between. This CDR3 contains 16 residues. This record belongs to a study of blood T cells in healthy people across ages. Each individual donor underwent a draw of ten milliliters of peripheral blood. Together with a sample-barcoded 5' primer, a J-beta primer mix was included in a second PCR lasting about 7 to 11 cycles. Each CDR3 protein gets one entry after TCRdb re-called the 5' RACE reads with MiXCR. The data contain under 1,000,000 distinct CDR3 sequences, about 42% of them singletons.

V usage is TRBV12-3 or TRBV12-4 and J usage is TRBJ2-6; weak D call: TRBD1 (6 bases). The receptor's source is a man at least 80 years old in good health. Sequencing was performed on blood. This chain's CDR3 is CASNPQGFTGANVLTF. The CDR3, as DNA: TGTGCCAGCAACCCACAGGGTTTTACTGGGGCCAACGTCCTGACTTTC.